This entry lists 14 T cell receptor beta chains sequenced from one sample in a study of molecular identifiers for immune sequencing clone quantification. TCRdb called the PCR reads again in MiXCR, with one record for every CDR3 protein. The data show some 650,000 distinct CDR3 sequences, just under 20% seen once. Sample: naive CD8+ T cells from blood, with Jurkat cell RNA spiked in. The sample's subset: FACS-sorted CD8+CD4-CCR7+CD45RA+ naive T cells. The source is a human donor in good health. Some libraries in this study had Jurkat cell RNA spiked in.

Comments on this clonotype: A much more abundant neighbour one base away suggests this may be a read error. CDR3 nucleotide sequence: TGTGCCGGCAGTTACTCGATCCCATTCACTGAAGCTTTCTTT. Protein sequence: CAGSYSIPFTEAFF. V and J are TRBV6-6 and TRBJ1-1; the D is unclear. CDR3 length: 14 residues. Germline V gene sequence: CDR1 MNHNY, CDR2 SVGAGI (reference sequence).

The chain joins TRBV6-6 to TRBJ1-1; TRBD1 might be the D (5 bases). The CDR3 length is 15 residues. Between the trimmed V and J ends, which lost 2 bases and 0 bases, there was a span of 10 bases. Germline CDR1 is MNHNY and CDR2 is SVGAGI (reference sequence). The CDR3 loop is CASSYNRDLNTEAFF. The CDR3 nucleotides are TGTGCCAGCAGTTACAATCGGGACCTGAACACTGAAGCTTTCTTT.

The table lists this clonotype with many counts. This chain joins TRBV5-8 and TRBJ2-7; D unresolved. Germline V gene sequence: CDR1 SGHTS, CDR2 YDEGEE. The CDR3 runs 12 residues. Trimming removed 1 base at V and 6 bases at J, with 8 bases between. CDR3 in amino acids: CASSLFSGEQYF. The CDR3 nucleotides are TGTGCCAGCAGCTTGTTTTCCGGCGAGCAGTACTTC.

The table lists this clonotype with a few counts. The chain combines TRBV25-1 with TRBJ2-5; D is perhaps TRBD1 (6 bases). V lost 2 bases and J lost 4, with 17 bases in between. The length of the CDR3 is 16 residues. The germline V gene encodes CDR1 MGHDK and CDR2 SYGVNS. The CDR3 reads CASSENPGTYVETQYF. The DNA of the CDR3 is TGTGCCAGCAGTGAAAACCCAGGGACATACGTAGAGACCCAGTACTTC.

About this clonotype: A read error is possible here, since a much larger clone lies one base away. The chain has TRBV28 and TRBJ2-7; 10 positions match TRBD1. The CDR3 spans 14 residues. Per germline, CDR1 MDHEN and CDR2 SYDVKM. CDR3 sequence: CASSMGQGPYEQHF. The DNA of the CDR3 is TGTGCCTCCTCGATGGGACAGGGGCCCTACGAGCAGCACTTC.

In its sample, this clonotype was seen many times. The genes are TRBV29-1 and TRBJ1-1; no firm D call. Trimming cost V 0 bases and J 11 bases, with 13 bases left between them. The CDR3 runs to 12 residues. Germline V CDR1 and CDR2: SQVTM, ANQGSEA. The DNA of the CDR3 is TGCAGCGTTGAAGATTCATCACCACGGGCTTTCTTT. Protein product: CSVEDSSPRAFF.

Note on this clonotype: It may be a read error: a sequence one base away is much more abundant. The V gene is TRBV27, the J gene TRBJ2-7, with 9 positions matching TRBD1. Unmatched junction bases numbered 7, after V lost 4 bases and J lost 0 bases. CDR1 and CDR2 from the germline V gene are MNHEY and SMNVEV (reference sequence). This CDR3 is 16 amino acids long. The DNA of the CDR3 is TGTGCCAGCAGTTCATCGGGGACAGGGTACTCCTACGAGCAGTACTTC. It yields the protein CASSSSGTGYSYEQYF.

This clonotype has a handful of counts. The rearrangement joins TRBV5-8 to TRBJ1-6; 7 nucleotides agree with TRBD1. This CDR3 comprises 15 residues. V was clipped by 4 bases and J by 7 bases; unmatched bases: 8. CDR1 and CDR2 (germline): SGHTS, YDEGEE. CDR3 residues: CASSLQGQSNSPLHF. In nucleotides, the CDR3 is TGTGCCAGCAGCCTACAGGGACAGTCCAATTCACCCCTCCACTTT.

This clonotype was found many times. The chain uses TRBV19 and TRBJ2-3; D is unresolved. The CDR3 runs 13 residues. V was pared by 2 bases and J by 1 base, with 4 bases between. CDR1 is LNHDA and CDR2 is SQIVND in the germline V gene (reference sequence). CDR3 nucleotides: TGTGCCAGTAGTATATCGCGCACAGATACGCAGTATTTT. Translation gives CASSISRTDTQYF.

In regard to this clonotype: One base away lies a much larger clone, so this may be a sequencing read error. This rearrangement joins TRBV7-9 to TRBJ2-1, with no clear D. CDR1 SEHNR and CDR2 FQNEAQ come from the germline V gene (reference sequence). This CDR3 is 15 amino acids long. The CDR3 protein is CAGSGKIISYNEQFF. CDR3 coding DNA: TGTGCCGGCAGTGGAAAAATCATCTCCTACAATGAGCAGTTCTTC.

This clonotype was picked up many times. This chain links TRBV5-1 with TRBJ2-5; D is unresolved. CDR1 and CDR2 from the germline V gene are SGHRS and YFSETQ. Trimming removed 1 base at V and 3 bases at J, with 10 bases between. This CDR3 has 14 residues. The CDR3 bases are TGCGCCAGCAGCTTGTTCGTAGGAAAAGAGACCCAGTACTTC. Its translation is CASSLFVGKETQYF.

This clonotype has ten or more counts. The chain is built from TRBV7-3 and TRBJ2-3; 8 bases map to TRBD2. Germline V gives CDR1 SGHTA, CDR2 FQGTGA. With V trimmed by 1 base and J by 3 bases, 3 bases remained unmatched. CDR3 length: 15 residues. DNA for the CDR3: TGTGCCAGCAGCTTAATTAGCGGGACTACAGATACGCAGTATTTT. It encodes CASSLISGTTDTQYF. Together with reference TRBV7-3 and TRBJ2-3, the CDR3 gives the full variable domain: GAGVSQTPSNKVTEKGKYVELRCDPISGHTALYWYRQSLGQGPEFLIYFQGTGAADDSGLPNDRFFAVRPEGSVSTLKIQRTERGDSAVYLCASSLISGTTDTQYFGPGTRLTVL.

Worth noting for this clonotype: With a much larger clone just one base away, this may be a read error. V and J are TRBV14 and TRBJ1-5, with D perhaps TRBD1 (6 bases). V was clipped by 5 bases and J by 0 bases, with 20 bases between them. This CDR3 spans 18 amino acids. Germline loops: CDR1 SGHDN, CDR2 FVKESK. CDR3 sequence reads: CASSEYGGGGNSNQPQHF. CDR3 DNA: TGTGCCAGCAGCGAATACGGGGGCGGGGGGAATAGCAATCAGCCCCAGCATTTT.

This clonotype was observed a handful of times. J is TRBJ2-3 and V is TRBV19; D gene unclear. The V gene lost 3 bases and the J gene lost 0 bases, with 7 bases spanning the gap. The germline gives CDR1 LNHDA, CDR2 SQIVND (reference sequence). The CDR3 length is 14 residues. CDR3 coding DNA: TGTGCCAGTAGTATGTGGCATAGCACAGATACGCAGTATTTT. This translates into CASSMWHSTDTQYF.